The 28 T cell receptor beta chains below were found in one sample sequenced in a study of cytomegalovirus exposure and HLA in healthy donors. 60 Vbeta and 13 Jbeta primers were used in PCR. This table comes from immunoSEQ multiplex PCR, and its TCRdb copy is limited to in-frame clones, with some not included. The table lists over 150,000 clones, around 81% of them singletons. Sample: PBMCs. The receptors were gathered from a woman between 35 and 50 years old in good health and CMV-seropositive.

This chain joins TRBV7-6 and TRBJ2-7, with TRBD2 matching 12 bases. The germline gives CDR1 SGHVS, CDR2 FNYEAQ. After removal of 1 base from V and 4 bases from J, the junction contained 2 bases not matched to a gene. The length of the CDR3 is 15 residues. CDR3 region: CASSLETSGSYEQYF. Written as DNA, the CDR3 is TGTGCCAGCAGCTTAGAGACTAGCGGGAGTTACGAGCAGTACTTC.

The chain is built from TRBV6-1 and TRBJ1-5; 8 bases match TRBD1. CDR1 MNHNS and CDR2 SASEGT come from the germline V gene. The V segment lost 2 bases and the J segment 7 bases; nucleotides outside the gene matches: 7. The CDR3 consists of 15 residues. The CDR3 sequence is CASSERITGGQPQHF. The CDR3 region has the DNA TGTGCCAGCAGTGAAAGGATCACAGGGGGACAGCCCCAGCATTTT.

For this clone: Other DNA sequences from this sample encode an identical CDR3 as well. This chain connects TRBV5-1 to TRBJ1-1; D not resolved. V shed 0 bases and J shed 0 bases, with 3 bases lying between them. In germline, CDR1 is SGHRS, CDR2 YFSETQ. The CDR3 consists of 13 residues. CDR3 loop: CASSLAVNTEAFF. The CDR3 nucleotides read TGCGCCAGCAGCTTGGCGGTGAACACTGAAGCTTTCTTT. Filled out from reference TRBV5-1 and TRBJ1-1, the complete variable domain reads KAGVTQTPRYLIKTRGQQVTLSCSPISGHRSVSWYQQTPGQGLQFLFEYFSETQRNKGNFPGRFSGRQFSNSRSEMNVSTLELGDSALYLCASSLAVNTEAFFGQGTRLTVV.

V gene TRBV28 combines with J gene TRBJ1-2, with 9 bases aligning to TRBD1. V was pared by 5 bases and J by 4 bases, with 5 bases of the junction left unmatched. The CDR3 is made up of 14 amino acids. The germline V gene has CDR1 MDHEN and CDR2 SYDVKM. The CDR3, as DNA: TGTGCCAGCAGTATTACAGGGGGCGGCTATGGCTACACCTTC. Translation gives CASSITGGGYGYTF.

V is TRBV30 and J is TRBJ2-7, with 14 bases aligning to TRBD2. V lost 4 bases and J lost 2; bases outside the gene matches: 7. Germline V lookup: CDR1 GTSNPN, CDR2 SVGIG (reference sequence). The CDR3 covers 16 residues. As DNA, the CDR3 is TGTGCCTGGACCCACAGGACTAGCGGGAGGCCCTACGAGCAGTACTTC. It specifies CAWTHRTSGRPYEQYF. The entire variable domain, with the rest obtained from reference TRBV30 and TRBJ2-7, is as follows: SQTIHQWPATLVQPVGSPLSLECTVEGTSNPNLYWYRQAAGRGLQLLFYSVGIGQISSEVPQNLSASRPQDRQFILSSKKLLLSDSGFYLCAWTHRTSGRPYEQYFGPGTRLTVT.

V is TRBV5-4 and J is TRBJ1-2; 7 bases line up with TRBD1. The CDR3 consists of 15 residues. J lost 3 bases, V lost 1 base, and 6 bases had no gene match. CDR1 is SGHNT, CDR2 YYREEE, per germline (reference sequence). CDR3 sequence (DNA): TGTGCCAGCAGCTTGTGGGCAGGGGGACACTATGGCTACACCTTC. As protein: CASSLWAGGHYGYTF.

The V and J genes are TRBV6-5 and TRBJ1-2; tentatively, D is TRBD1 (5 bases). V lost 2 bases, J lost 3 bases, and 10 bases lay in between. Germline V lookup: CDR1 MNHEY, CDR2 SVGAGI. The CDR3 runs 14 residues. CDR3 sequence: CASSYHQGDYGYTF. CDR3 nucleotide sequence: TGTGCCAGCAGTTACCATCAGGGCGACTATGGCTACACCTTC.

This sequence joins TRBV4-1 and TRBJ1-2, with a weak D call TRBD1 (5 bases). CDR1 and CDR2 (germline): MGHRA, YSYEKL. V lost 4 bases to trimming and J lost 8 bases, with 17 bases between them. The CDR3 runs to 14 residues. The CDR3 DNA reads as TGCGCCAGCAGCCTCAGTAGGGAGGGGTCCGGCTACACCTTC. This translates into CASSLSREGSGYTF.

This clone occurred a few times. The V and J genes are TRBV10-3 and TRBJ2-3, with 9 nucleotides matching TRBD2. Germline trimming cut 2 bases from V and 4 bases from J; bases unmatched to any gene: 4. Germline V CDR1 and CDR2: ENHRY, SYGVKD. This CDR3 region has 15 residues. The DNA of the CDR3 is TGTGCCATCAGTGAGGGGGGACTAGCCCCAGATACGCAGTATTTT. Its translation is CAISEGGLAPDTQYF.

The J gene is TRBJ2-5, the V gene TRBV6-5; 7 positions match TRBD1. The end of the DNA fits TRBJ2-7 better, so the J call may be wrong. Per the germline V gene, CDR1 is MNHEY and CDR2 is SVGAGI. The CDR3 has 15 amino acids. CDR3 loop: CASSIDRAFVNEQYF. For the CDR3, the DNA is TGTGCCAGCAGTATCGACAGGGCGTTCGTAAACGAGCAGTACTTC.

V is TRBV6-1 and J is TRBJ2-7; TRBD2 matches 8 bases. Germline CDR1 is MNHNS and CDR2 is SASEGT. Trimming removed 4 bases from V and 3 bases from J; junction bases left unmatched: 5. The CDR3 sequence is 14 residues long. The CDR3: CASSGGLAGYEQYF. The CDR3 nucleotides are TGTGCCAGCAGTGGGGGTCTAGCGGGCTACGAGCAGTACTTC.

The CDR3 DNA sequence: TGTGCCAGCAGTGAAGGGACAGGGGTTTTGGGTGAAGCTTTCTTT. Translated: CASSEGTGVLGEAFF. This chain uses TRBV2 with TRBJ1-1, with 9 bases fitting TRBD1. The CDR3 consists of 15 residues. V lost 1 base and J lost 7; bases outside the gene matches: 7. CDR1 is SNHLY, CDR2 FYNNEI, per germline. Full variable domain (missing parts from reference TRBV2 and TRBJ1-1): EPEVTQTPSHQVTQMGQEVILRCVPISNHLYFYWYRQILGQKVEFLVSFYNNEISEKSEIFDDQFSVERPDGSNFTLKIRSTKLEDSAMYFCASSEGTGVLGEAFFGQGTRLTVV.

J is TRBJ2-3 and V is TRBV28; D call uncertain. The germline V and J ends were trimmed by 6 bases and 2 bases, with 15 bases remaining between them. The V gene's germline CDR1 is MDHEN and CDR2 SYDVKM. This CDR3 contains 15 residues. The CDR3 region is CASSPGDVPTDTQYF. CDR3 DNA: TGTGCCAGCAGCCCCGGAGATGTCCCCACAGATACGCAGTATTTT.

This chain joins TRBV6-5 and TRBJ2-4, with D perhaps TRBD2 (6 bases). Germline V gene data show CDR1 as MNHEY and CDR2 as SVGAGI. Trimming stripped 6 bases from V and 5 bases from J, with 11 bases between. The CDR3 is 13 amino acids. The CDR3 DNA reads TGTGCCAGCAGGGAAGCGGGCCAAAACATTCAGTACTTC. This encodes CASREAGQNIQYF.

The chain combines TRBV10-3 with TRBJ2-2, with 7 bases that match TRBD2. CDR1 ENHRY and CDR2 SYGVKD come from the germline V gene. V shed 6 bases and J 7 bases; nucleotides not matched to a gene: 14. CDR3 size: 16 residues. Here the CDR3 reads CAISGGRTSGVGELFF. Here the CDR3 DNA reads TGTGCCATCAGCGGAGGAAGGACTAGTGGTGTCGGGGAGCTGTTTTTT.

This chain joins TRBV15 and TRBJ2-3; 7 nucleotides line up with TRBD2. J lost 0 bases, V lost 5 bases, and 8 bases had no gene match. The germline gives CDR1 LNHNV, CDR2 YYDKDF (reference sequence). The CDR3 has 16 residues. The DNA of the CDR3 is TGTGCCACCAGCCCTTCTAGCGGCCTTAGCACAGATACGCAGTATTTT. As protein: CATSPSSGLSTDTQYF.

Here the CDR3 DNA reads TGTGCCAGCAGTGAAGCGCTTCTTGGCTACACCGGGGAGCTGTTTTTT. Translating gives CASSEALLGYTGELFF. The chain carries TRBV6-1 and TRBJ2-2, with unresolved D. The CDR3 extends over 16 amino acids. Germline loops: CDR1 MNHNS, CDR2 SASEGT. With 0 bases removed from V and 3 bases from J, the gap between germline ends came to 11 bases.

With regard to this clone: A read error may produce the germline difference seen at one junction end. The rearrangement links TRBV2 to TRBJ2-1, with 13 positions matching TRBD2. The CDR3 runs to 17 residues. Germline-derived CDR1 and CDR2 are SNHLY and FYNNEI. Here the CDR3 reads CASSEGVLAGGNNEQFF. CDR3 sequence (DNA): TGTGCCAGCAGCGAAGGGGTACTAGCGGGAGGGAACAATGAGCAGTTCTTC. Filled out from reference TRBV2 and TRBJ2-1, the complete variable domain reads EPEVTQTPSHQVTQMGQEVILRCVPISNHLYFYWYRQILGQKVEFLVSFYNNEISEKSEIFDDQFSVERPDGSNFTLKIRSTKLEDSAMYFCASSEGVLAGGNNEQFFGPGTRLTVL.

CDR3 in DNA: TGTGCCAGCAGCTTAGCGTCGGTTATGAACACTGAAGCTTTCTTT. Translating gives CASSLASVMNTEAFF. The chain is built from TRBV7-6 and TRBJ1-1; D remains unclear. Germline values: CDR1 SGHVS, CDR2 FNYEAQ. V shed 0 bases and J shed 0 bases, with 8 bases lying between them. This CDR3 has 15 residues. The full variable domain, its missing parts supplied by reference TRBV7-6 and TRBJ1-1, is GAGVSQSPRYKVTKRGQDVALRCDPISGHVSLYWYRQALGQGPEFLTYFNYEAQQDKSGLPNDRFSAERPEGSISTLTIQRTEQRDSAMYRCASSLASVMNTEAFFGQGTRLTVV.

The sample holds one count of this clone. The rearrangement links TRBV5-1 to TRBJ2-7, with 9 bases that match TRBD1. Germline V CDR1 and CDR2: SGHRS, YFSETQ. J gave up 7 bases and V 1 base, and 6 bases lay outside the gene matches. CDR3 length equals 14 residues. The CDR3 coding sequence is TGCGCCAGCAGCTTGTTCGGACAGGGGCGGGAGCAGTACTTC. Translation gives CASSLFGQGREQYF.

This clone appeared a single time. The V and J genes are TRBV12-2 and TRBJ2-3; the table's D call TRBD2 went unverified against the DNA. TRBV12-2 is listed as a pseudogene. The CDR3 is made up of 20 amino acids. The CDR3 nucleotides are TGTGCAAGTCCTCCCATGGGTAGACGGCGGGAGGGCCTGAGCACAGATACGCAGTATTTT. This sequence encodes CASPPMGRRREGLSTDTQYF.

The CDR3 loop is CAWSLPGQDYGYTF. DNA for the CDR3: TGTGCCTGGAGCCTACCCGGACAGGACTATGGCTACACCTTC. V usage is TRBV30 and J usage is TRBJ1-2; 7 positions agree with TRBD1. Germline CDR1 GTSNPN, CDR2 SVGIG (reference sequence). This CDR3 spans 14 amino acids. V trimming: 3 bases; J trimming: 3 bases; junction bases outside the gene matches: 7.

V gene TRBV5-1 combines with J gene TRBJ1-2, with a weak D call TRBD1 (5 bases). V gave up 4 bases and J gave up 0 bases, with 13 bases separating them. Per the germline V gene, CDR1 is SGHRS and CDR2 is YFSETQ. This CDR3 contains 15 residues. CDR3 in DNA: TGCGCCAGCAGCGCGGGACCCTCCACTAACTATGGCTACACCTTC. It translates to CASSAGPSTNYGYTF. The full variable domain, with the rest looked up from reference TRBV5-1 and TRBJ1-2, is KAGVTQTPRYLIKTRGQQVTLSCSPISGHRSVSWYQQTPGQGLQFLFEYFSETQRNKGNFPGRFSGRQFSNSRSEMNVSTLELGDSALYLCASSAGPSTNYGYTFGSGTRLTVV.

The J gene is TRBJ1-1, the V gene TRBV6-6; TRBD1 aligns across 8 bases. CDR3 length equals 14 residues. The trim removed 6 bases at V and 1 base at J, leaving 4 bases unmatched. Germline-derived CDR1 and CDR2 are MNHNY and SVGAGI (reference sequence). The CDR3 region is CASSRGQGNTEAFF. For the CDR3, the DNA is TGTGCCAGCAGCCGCGGACAGGGGAACACTGAAGCTTTCTTT.

The genes are TRBV18 and TRBJ2-3; D is possibly TRBD2 (6 bases). V was pared by 5 bases and J by 2 bases, with 11 bases between. Germline values: CDR1 KGHSH, CDR2 LQKENI. The CDR3 has 14 amino acids. For the CDR3, the DNA is TGTGCCAGCTCAAGCAGGCGGGACACAGATACGCAGTATTTT. Translated, it gives CASSSRRDTDTQYF.

The CDR3 DNA is TGTGCCAGCAGTTTATTCTCTGACGTACAGGCCTACGAGCAGTACTTC. Its translation: CASSLFSDVQAYEQYF. The rearrangement joins TRBV27 to TRBJ2-7, with D possibly matching TRBD1 (5 bases). V was pared by 1 base and J by 2 bases, with 15 bases between. CDR3 length equals 16 residues. Germline V gene lookup returns CDR1 MNHEY and CDR2 SMNVEV (reference sequence).

The chain combines TRBV7-9 with TRBJ1-2; D is unclear. V was cut by 0 bases and J by 4 bases, with 18 bases left in between. This CDR3 has 17 residues. Germline loops: CDR1 SEHNR, CDR2 FQNEAQ (reference sequence). The CDR3 loop is CASSLASQKFLSYGYTF. The CDR3 region has the DNA TGTGCCAGCAGCTTAGCCAGTCAGAAGTTTCTCAGCTATGGCTACACCTTC.

The rearrangement joins TRBV7-3 to TRBJ2-1, with TRBD2 identical over 9 bases. Germline V lookup: CDR1 SGHTA, CDR2 FQGTGA. After removal of 0 bases from V and 5 bases from J, the junction contained 5 bases not matched to a gene. The CDR3 runs 16 residues. The CDR3: CASSLTAGGWDNEQFF. The CDR3 region has the DNA TGTGCCAGCAGCTTAACAGCGGGAGGTTGGGACAATGAGCAGTTCTTC. The full variable domain, its missing parts supplied by reference TRBV7-3 and TRBJ2-1, is GAGVSQTPSNKVTEKGKYVELRCDPISGHTALYWYRQSLGQGPEFLIYFQGTGAADDSGLPNDRFFAVRPEGSVSTLKIQRTERGDSAVYLCASSLTAGGWDNEQFFGPGTRLTVL.